This TCR beta chain emerged from a study of CD8 T cells in Susac syndrome. A quantity of about 0.45 to 1 ug RNA underwent reverse transcription using random hexamers. Across 54 Vbeta and 13 Jbeta, immunoSEQ multiplex PCR amplified TCR beta CDR3. TCRdb recomputed calls from the immunoSEQ multiplex PCR reads with MiXCR, one row per CDR3 protein. Of under 550,000 distinct CDR3 sequences in the sample, more than 70% are singletons; the top ten hold about 0.12%. The patients who served as multiple sclerosis controls were treatment-naive and had stable or active relapsing-remitting disease that fulfilled the revised McDonald criteria. The authors negatively isolated CD8+ and CD4+ T cells and FACS-enriched TEMRA cells. V lost 4 bases to trimming and J lost 4 bases, with 11 bases between them. There are 13 residues in the CDR3. Germline CDR1 MGHRA, CDR2 YSYEKL.

V is TRBV4-1 and J is TRBJ2-7; tentative D call: TRBD1 (5 bases). Material for sequencing was CD8+ T cells from PBMCs. This receptor was identified in a human donor with multiple sclerosis. This chain's CDR3 is CASSPYQGYEQYF. For the CDR3, the DNA is TGCGCCAGCAGCCCATACCAGGGTTACGAGCAGTACTTC.